The 18 T cell receptor beta chains given below trace back to one sample, sequenced in a study of OX40 agonist ivuxolimab in advanced cancers. The library was built by means of the immunoSEQ multiplex PCR assay. TCRdb holds this immuneACCESS table with in-frame rearrangements only. Some clones are missing; in checked studies, unresolved V genes explain under half, and the rest has no known cause. The sample table shows roughly 68,000 clones, and 80% to 90% are seen once. The ten top clones hold about 4% of the sample. The sample here was CD4+ or CD8+ T cells sorted from blood, taken in a trial of the OX40 agonist ivuxolimab. The receptors originated from an adult with an advanced solid tumor such as melanoma, head and neck, liver or kidney cancer.

The rearrangement joins TRBV19 to TRBJ1-4; 7 bases match TRBD1. Germline CDR1 reads LNHDA; CDR2 reads SQIVND (reference sequence). Trimming at V came to 8 bases and at J to 0 bases, leaving 12 bases not matched to a gene. This CDR3 comprises 17 residues. Here the CDR3 DNA reads TGTGCCAGTGCCCTACAGGGGCAACCTGCAACTAATGAAAAACTGTTTTTT. The encoded protein is CASALQGQPATNEKLFF.

V gene TRBV21-1 combines with J gene TRBJ1-1. TRBV21-1 is designated a pseudogene. The CDR3 runs 16 residues. The CDR3 coding sequence is TGTGCCAGCAGCCGAACAGGGAGGTGGCTAAACACTGAAGCTTTCTTT. It specifies CASSRTGRWLNTEAFF.

This chain uses TRBV27 with TRBJ1-1, with D tentatively TRBD1 (5 bases). Trimming took 2 bases from V and 5 from J, leaving 12 bases between them. The CDR3 runs 14 residues. Germline CDR1 reads MNHEY; CDR2 reads SMNVEV (reference sequence). Here the CDR3 reads CASSLTGRRTEAFF. The CDR3 DNA is TGTGCCAGCAGTTTAACAGGACGGAGGACTGAAGCTTTCTTT.

J is TRBJ1-6 and V is TRBV5-1, with D maybe TRBD1 (5 bases). CDR3 length equals 14 residues. The V end was cut by 1 base, the J end by 8 bases, with 10 bases between. Germline CDR1 SGHRS, CDR2 YFSETQ. The CDR3 nucleotides read TGCGCCAGCAGCTTGTGGGGCACGGATTCACCCCTCCACTTT. Protein sequence: CASSLWGTDSPLHF.

This chain links TRBV10-3 with TRBJ1-3; 7 bases agree with TRBD1. The CDR3 covers 15 residues. Germline V gene lookup returns CDR1 ENHRY and CDR2 SYGVKD. The trim removed 6 bases at V and 0 bases at J, leaving 5 bases unmatched. As DNA, the CDR3 is TGTGCCATCAGCGGGGGACAGCTCTCTGGAAACACCATATATTTT. It codes for CAISGGQLSGNTIYF.

CDR3: CASSLGGADEGKLFF. The CDR3 DNA reads as TGCGCCAGCAGCTTGGGGGGCGCAGACGAAGGAAAACTGTTTTTT. This chain connects TRBV5-1 to TRBJ1-4; D may be TRBD1 (5 bases). Per the germline V gene, CDR1 is SGHRS and CDR2 is YFSETQ. Trimming removed 0 bases at V and 10 bases at J, with 16 bases between. This CDR3 contains 15 residues.

The chain carries TRBV28 and TRBJ2-2, with TRBD2 matching over 8 bases. Germline-derived CDR1 and CDR2 are MDHEN and SYDVKM. This CDR3 is 15 amino acids long. Trimming at V came to 7 bases and at J to 5 bases, leaving 9 bases not matched to a gene. CDR3 nucleotides: TGTGCCAGCATCCTCGGGGCTAGCGGGACCGGGGAGCTGTTTTTT. Protein: CASILGASGTGELFF.

This clone was counted once. This rearrangement joins TRBV5-5 to TRBJ2-1; no definite D call. The V and J ends lost 3 bases and 0 bases respectively, with 10 bases between them. The CDR3 has 15 amino acids. Germline V gives CDR1 SGHKS, CDR2 YYEKEE (reference sequence). The CDR3 DNA is TGTGCCAGCAGCTCAATTTCAAGCTCCTACAATGAGCAGTTCTTC. This encodes CASSSISSSYNEQFF.

The chain recombines TRBV15 with TRBJ1-1; D may be TRBD1 (5 bases). The CDR3 totals 16 residues. Trimming stripped 0 bases from V and 3 bases from J, with 14 bases between. Germline assignment: CDR1 LNHNV and CDR2 YYDKDF (reference sequence). The CDR3 sequence is CATSRDPPRGYTEAFF. CDR3 in DNA: TGTGCCACCAGCAGAGACCCCCCCCGGGGGTACACTGAAGCTTTCTTT.

The chain uses TRBV9 and TRBJ2-7; the match to TRBD2 covers 10 bases. Per germline, CDR1 SGDLS and CDR2 YYNGEE. The CDR3 totals 13 residues. V shed 3 bases and J 5 bases; nucleotides not matched to a gene: 2. CDR3 DNA sequence: TGTGCCAGCAGCGGGGGACTAGCGAACGAGCAGTACTTC. It is translated as CASSGGLANEQYF.

The chain uses TRBV10-3 and TRBJ1-6, with 7 bases lining up with TRBD1. V lost 6 bases, J lost 5 bases, and 7 bases stayed unmatched. Germline V gene data show CDR1 as ENHRY and CDR2 as SYGVKD. CDR3 length: 15 amino acids. CDR3: CAIRPGTVNNSPLHF. The CDR3 DNA reads as TGTGCCATCAGGCCCGGGACAGTTAATAATTCACCCCTCCACTTT.

The chain uses TRBV7-3 and TRBJ2-7; weak D call: TRBD2 (6 bases). Germline lookup yields CDR1 SGHTA and CDR2 FQGTGA. V lost 5 bases to trimming and J lost 0 bases, with 11 bases between them. CDR3 size: 14 residues. The CDR3 region is CASSRIGSSYEQYF. CDR3 bases: TGTGCCAGCAGCCGCATCGGGAGCTCCTACGAGCAGTACTTC.

Only one count was recorded for this clone. The V gene is TRBV10-3, the J gene TRBJ2-2; 10 nucleotides line up with TRBD1. V lost 7 bases to trimming and J lost 4 bases; unmatched junction nucleotides: 9. The V gene's germline CDR1 is ENHRY and CDR2 SYGVKD. The CDR3 extends over 16 amino acids. For the CDR3, the DNA is TGTGCCATCAAAATGGGACAGGGGTCGGGCACCGGGGAGCTGTTTTTT. Its protein is CAIKMGQGSGTGELFF.

The chain uses TRBV10-3 and TRBJ2-1; TRBD1 or TRBD2 may be the D gene (5 bases each). CDR1 ENHRY and CDR2 SYGVKD come from the germline V gene. The CDR3 is 14 amino acids. Trimming removed 6 bases from V and 9 bases from J, with 18 bases in between. CDR3 residues: CAISMGPTVGEQFF. The CDR3 DNA reads TGTGCCATCAGCATGGGACCGACTGTCGGTGAGCAGTTCTTC.

The V call is TRBV5-4, the J call TRBJ2-3, with 8 nucleotides matching TRBD1. Germline V gene data show CDR1 as SGHNT and CDR2 as YYREEE (reference sequence). The CDR3 is made up of 14 amino acids. V was clipped by 6 bases and J by 3 bases; unmatched bases: 6. Here the CDR3 reads CASIWRQGTDTQYF. CDR3 in DNA: TGTGCCAGCATCTGGAGACAGGGGACAGATACGCAGTATTTT.

The V call is TRBV7-9, the J call TRBJ1-2, with a possible D match to TRBD1 (5 bases). This CDR3 is built from 14 residues. With 3 bases removed from V and 3 bases from J, the gap between germline ends came to 11 bases. Germline CDR1 SEHNR, CDR2 FQNEAQ (reference sequence). CDR3 bases: TGTGCCAGCAGCTTGGGAGGGGTGGACTATGGCTACACCTTC. Its protein is CASSLGGVDYGYTF.

This chain joins TRBV27 and TRBJ1-6; 12 nucleotides line up with TRBD1. With V trimmed by 5 bases and J by 9 bases, 8 bases remained unmatched. The length of the CDR3 is 16 residues. Germline CDR1 MNHEY, CDR2 SMNVEV (reference sequence). The CDR3 region is CASSQGQGAPFSPLHF. The CDR3 bases are TGTGCCAGCAGTCAGGGACAGGGGGCCCCCTTTTCACCCCTCCACTTT.

V is TRBV7-9 and J is TRBJ2-1, with D possibly being TRBD2 (7 bases). Germline CDR1 and CDR2: SEHNR and FQNEAQ (reference sequence). V was cut by 2 bases and J by 10 bases, with 18 bases left in between. CDR3 size: 15 residues. This CDR3 is CASSLRGGLSGEQFF. CDR3 in DNA: TGTGCCAGCAGCTTAAGGGGGGGACTATCGGGCGAGCAGTTCTTC. The full variable domain, in which reference TRBV7-9 and TRBJ2-1 provide the parts outside the CDR3, is DTGVSQNPRHKITKRGQNVTFRCDPISEHNRLYWYRQTLGQGPEFLTYFQNEAQLEKSRLLSDRFSAERPKGSFSTLEIQRTEQGDSAMYLCASSLRGGLSGEQFFGPGTRLTVL.